This entry concerns a single T cell receptor (beta chain). TCRdb's table, derived via immunoSEQ multiplex PCR, lists solely in-frame clones and lacks some. The sample shows about 270,000 clones, approximately 92% of them seen only once. Ages ranged from roughly 18 to 95 years, with residence in more than 20 US areas. Cohorts were determined from participant-reported clinical history. These data originate in a study of blood T cell repertoires in COVID-19. The V gene's germline CDR1 is SGDLS and CDR2 YYNGEE. This CDR3 region has 18 residues. V lost 3 bases, J lost 5 bases, and 9 bases stayed unmatched. This TCR came from a woman aged 18-29 years who had recovered from COVID-19. Sequenced input: PBMCs or T cells enriched from blood (not recorded which). This chain uses TRBV9 with TRBJ2-1; 15 nucleotides agree with TRBD2. The CDR3 sequence is CASSGGLAGGPRHNEQFF. The CDR3 coding sequence is TGTGCCAGCAGCGGAGGACTAGCGGGGGGGCCTCGCCACAATGAGCAGTTCTTC.